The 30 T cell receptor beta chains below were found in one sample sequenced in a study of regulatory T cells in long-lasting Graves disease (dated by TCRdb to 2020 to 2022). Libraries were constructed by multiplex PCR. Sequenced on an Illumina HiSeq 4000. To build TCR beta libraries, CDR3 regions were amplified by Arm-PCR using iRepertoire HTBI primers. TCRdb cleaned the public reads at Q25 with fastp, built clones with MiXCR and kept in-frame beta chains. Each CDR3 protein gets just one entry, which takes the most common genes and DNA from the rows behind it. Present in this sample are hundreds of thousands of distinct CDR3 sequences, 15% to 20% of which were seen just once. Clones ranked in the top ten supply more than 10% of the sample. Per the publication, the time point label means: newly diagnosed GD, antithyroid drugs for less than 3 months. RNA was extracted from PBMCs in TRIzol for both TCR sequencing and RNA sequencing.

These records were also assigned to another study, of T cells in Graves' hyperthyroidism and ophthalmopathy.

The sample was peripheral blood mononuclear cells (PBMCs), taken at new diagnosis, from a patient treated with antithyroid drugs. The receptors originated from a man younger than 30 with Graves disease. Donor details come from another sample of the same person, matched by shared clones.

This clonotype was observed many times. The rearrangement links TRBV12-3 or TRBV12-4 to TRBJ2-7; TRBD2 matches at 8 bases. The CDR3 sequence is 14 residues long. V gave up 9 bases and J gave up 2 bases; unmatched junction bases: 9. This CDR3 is CASSPGLETYEQYF. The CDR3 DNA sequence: TGTGCCAGTTCCCCGGGACTAGAGACCTACGAGCAGTACTTC.

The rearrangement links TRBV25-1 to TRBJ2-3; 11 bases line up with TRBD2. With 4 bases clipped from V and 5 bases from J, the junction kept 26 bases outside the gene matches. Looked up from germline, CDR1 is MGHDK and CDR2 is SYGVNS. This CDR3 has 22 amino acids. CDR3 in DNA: TGTGCCAGCAGTGGCCCATCCAGTGCACTCCGGCTAGCGGGAGGCGGGGGAGATACGCAGTATTTT. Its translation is CASSGPSSALRLAGGGGDTQYF.

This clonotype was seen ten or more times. The CDR3 DNA reads TGTGCCAGCAGACCGACACTCGGACAGGGTAGGATGGTCGAGCAGTACTTC. This sequence encodes CASRPTLGQGRMVEQYF. The chain carries TRBV28 and TRBJ2-7, with 8 bases aligning to TRBD1. The CDR3 covers 17 residues. CDR1 is MDHEN, CDR2 SYDVKM, per germline. V lost 6 bases and J lost 6; bases outside the gene matches: 19. The full variable domain, with the rest looked up from reference TRBV28 and TRBJ2-7, is DVKVTQSSRYLVKRTGEKVFLECVQDMDHENMFWYRQDPGLGLRLIYFSYDVKMKEKGDIPEGYSVSREKKERFSLILESASTNQTSMYLCASRPTLGQGRMVEQYFGPGTRLTVT.

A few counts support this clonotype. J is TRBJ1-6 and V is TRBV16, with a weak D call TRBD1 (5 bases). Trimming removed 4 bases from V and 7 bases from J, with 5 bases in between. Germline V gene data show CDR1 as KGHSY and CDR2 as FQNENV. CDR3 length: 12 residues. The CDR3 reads CASSPGNSPLHF. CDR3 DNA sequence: TGTGCCAGCAGCCCAGGGAATTCACCCCTCCACTTT.

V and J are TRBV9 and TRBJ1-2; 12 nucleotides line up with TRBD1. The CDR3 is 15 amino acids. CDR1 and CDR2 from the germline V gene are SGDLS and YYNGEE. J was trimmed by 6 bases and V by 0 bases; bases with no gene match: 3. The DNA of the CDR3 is TGTGCCAGCAGCGTAGGAGGGACAGGGGGCCATGGCTACACCTTC. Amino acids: CASSVGGTGGHGYTF.

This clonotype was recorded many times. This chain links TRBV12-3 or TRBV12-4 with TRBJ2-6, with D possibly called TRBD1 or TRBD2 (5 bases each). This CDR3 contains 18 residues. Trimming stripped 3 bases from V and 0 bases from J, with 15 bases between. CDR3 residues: CASSLRGRTLSGANVLTF. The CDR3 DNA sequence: TGTGCCAGCAGTTTGAGGGGACGGACCCTCTCTGGGGCCAACGTCCTGACTTTC.

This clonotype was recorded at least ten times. The CDR3 region is CSASPGTGGNQPQHF. DNA of the CDR3: TGCAGTGCCTCTCCCGGGACAGGGGGGAATCAGCCCCAGCATTTT. The chain has TRBV20-1 and TRBJ1-5; 11 bases line up with TRBD1. The CDR3 sequence is 15 residues long. The germline gives CDR1 DFQATT, CDR2 SNEGSKA (reference sequence). V gave up 6 bases and J gave up 4 bases; unmatched junction bases: 8.

This CDR3 reads CSAPTSGRTYEQYF. DNA for the CDR3: TGCAGTGCTCCGACTAGCGGGAGGACGTACGAGCAGTACTTC. The rearrangement uses TRBV20-1 and TRBJ2-7; 13 nucleotides align to TRBD2. The length of the CDR3 is 14 residues. Germline trimming cut 5 bases from V and 4 bases from J; bases unmatched to any gene: 5. Germline V gene sequence: CDR1 DFQATT, CDR2 SNEGSKA (reference sequence).

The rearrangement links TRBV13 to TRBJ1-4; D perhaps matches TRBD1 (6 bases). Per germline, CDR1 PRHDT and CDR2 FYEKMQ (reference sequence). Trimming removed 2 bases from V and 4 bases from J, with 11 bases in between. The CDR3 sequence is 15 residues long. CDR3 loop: CASSLLAGDNEKLFF. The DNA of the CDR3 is TGTGCCAGCAGCTTACTCGCAGGGGATAATGAAAAACTGTTTTTT. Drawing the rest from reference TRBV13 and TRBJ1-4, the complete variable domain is AAGVIQSPRHLIKEKRETATLKCYPIPRHDTVYWYQQGPGQDPQFLISFYEKMQSDKGSIPDRFSAQQFSDYHSELNMSSLELGDSALYFCASSLLAGDNEKLFFGSGTQLSVL.

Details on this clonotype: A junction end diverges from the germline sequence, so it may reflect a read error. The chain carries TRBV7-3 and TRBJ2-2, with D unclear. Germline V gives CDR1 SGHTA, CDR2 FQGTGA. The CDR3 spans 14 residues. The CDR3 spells CANSSMSLTGELFF. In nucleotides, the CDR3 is TGTGCCAACAGCTCCATGAGCCTAACCGGGGAGCTGTTTTTT.

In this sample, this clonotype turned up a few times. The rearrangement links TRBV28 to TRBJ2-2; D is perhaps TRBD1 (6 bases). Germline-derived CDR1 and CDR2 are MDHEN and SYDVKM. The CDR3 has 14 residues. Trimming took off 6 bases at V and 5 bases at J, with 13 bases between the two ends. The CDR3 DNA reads TGTGCCAGCAGCCTCAGGGGTATAACCGGGGAGCTGTTTTTT. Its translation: CASSLRGITGELFF.

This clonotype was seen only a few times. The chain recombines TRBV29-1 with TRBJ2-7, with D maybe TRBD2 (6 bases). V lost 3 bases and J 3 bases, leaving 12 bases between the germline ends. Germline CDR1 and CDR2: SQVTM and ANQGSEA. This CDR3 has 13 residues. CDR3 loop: CSVDGGTLYEQYF. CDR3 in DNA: TGCAGCGTTGATGGGGGGACCCTCTACGAGCAGTACTTC.

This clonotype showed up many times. CDR3 sequence (DNA): TGTGCCAGCAGGAGAACTACCAATTGGGGTGAAGCTTTCTTT. Its translation is CASRRTTNWGEAFF. The chain uses TRBV28 and TRBJ1-1; no clear D gene. This CDR3 spans 14 amino acids. Germline-derived CDR1 and CDR2 are MDHEN and SYDVKM. Trimming stripped 6 bases from V and 7 bases from J, with 18 bases between.

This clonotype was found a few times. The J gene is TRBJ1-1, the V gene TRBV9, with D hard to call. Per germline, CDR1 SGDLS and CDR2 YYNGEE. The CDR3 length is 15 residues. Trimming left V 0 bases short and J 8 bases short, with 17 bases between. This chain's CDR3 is CASSVVRPGSGEAFF. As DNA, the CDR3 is TGTGCCAGCAGCGTAGTTCGGCCGGGCTCGGGGGAAGCTTTCTTT.

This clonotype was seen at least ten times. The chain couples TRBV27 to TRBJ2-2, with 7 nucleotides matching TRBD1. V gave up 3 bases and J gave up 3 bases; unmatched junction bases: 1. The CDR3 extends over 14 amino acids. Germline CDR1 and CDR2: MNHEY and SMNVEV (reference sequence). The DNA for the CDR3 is TGTGCCAGCAGTTTCACAGGGGACACCGGGGAGCTGTTTTTT. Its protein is CASSFTGDTGELFF.

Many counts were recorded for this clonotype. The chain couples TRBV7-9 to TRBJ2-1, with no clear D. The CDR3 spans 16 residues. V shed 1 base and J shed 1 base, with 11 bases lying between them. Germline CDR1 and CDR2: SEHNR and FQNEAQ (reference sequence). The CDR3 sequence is CASSLVHGVSYNEQFF. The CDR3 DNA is TGTGCCAGCAGCTTAGTTCATGGAGTGTCCTACAATGAGCAGTTCTTC.

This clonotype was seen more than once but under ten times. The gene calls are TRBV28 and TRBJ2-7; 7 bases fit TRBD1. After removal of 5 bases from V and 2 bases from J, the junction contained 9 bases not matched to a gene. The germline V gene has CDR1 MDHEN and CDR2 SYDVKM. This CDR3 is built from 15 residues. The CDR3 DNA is TGTGCCAGCAGTGCCGCAGGGGGTAGGACCTACGAGCAGTACTTC. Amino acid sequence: CASSAAGGRTYEQYF. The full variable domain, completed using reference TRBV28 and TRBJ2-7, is DVKVTQSSRYLVKRTGEKVFLECVQDMDHENMFWYRQDPGLGLRLIYFSYDVKMKEKGDIPEGYSVSREKKERFSLILESASTNQTSMYLCASSAAGGRTYEQYFGPGTRLTVT.

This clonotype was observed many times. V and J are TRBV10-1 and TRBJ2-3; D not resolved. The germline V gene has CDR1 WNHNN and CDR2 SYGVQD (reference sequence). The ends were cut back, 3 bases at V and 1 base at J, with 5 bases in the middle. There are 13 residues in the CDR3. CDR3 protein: CASSDGGTDTQYF. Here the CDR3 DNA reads TGCGCCAGCAGTGATGGGGGCACAGATACGCAGTATTTT.

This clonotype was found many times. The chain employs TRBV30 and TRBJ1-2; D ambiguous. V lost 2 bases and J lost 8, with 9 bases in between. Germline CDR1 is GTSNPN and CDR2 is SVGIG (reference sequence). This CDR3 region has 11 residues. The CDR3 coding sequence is TGTGCCTGGAGTCCAGGTTCCGGCTACACCTTC. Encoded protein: CAWSPGSGYTF.

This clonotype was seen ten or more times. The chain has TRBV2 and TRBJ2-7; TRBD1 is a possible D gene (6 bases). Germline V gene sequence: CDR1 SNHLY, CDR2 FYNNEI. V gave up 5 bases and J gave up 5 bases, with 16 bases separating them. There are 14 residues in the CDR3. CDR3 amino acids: CASSPGTPPDEQYF. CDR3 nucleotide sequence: TGTGCCAGCAGTCCCGGGACACCCCCGGACGAGCAGTACTTC.

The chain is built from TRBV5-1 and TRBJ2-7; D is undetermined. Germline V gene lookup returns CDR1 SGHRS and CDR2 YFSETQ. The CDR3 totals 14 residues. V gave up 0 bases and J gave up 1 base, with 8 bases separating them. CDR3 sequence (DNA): TGCGCCAGCAGCTTGGAGGCAGTTTCCTACGAGCAGTACTTC. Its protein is CASSLEAVSYEQYF.

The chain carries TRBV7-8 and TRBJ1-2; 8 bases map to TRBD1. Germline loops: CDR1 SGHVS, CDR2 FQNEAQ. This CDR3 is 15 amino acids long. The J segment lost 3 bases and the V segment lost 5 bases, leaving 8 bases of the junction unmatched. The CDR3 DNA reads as TGTGCCAGCAGCCCAGGACAGGGTAGTGACTATGGCTACACCTTC. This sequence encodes CASSPGQGSDYGYTF.

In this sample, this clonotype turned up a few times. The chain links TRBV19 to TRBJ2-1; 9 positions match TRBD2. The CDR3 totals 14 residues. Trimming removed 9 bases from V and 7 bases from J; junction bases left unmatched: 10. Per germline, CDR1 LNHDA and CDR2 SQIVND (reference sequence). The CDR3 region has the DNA TGTGCCAGCAGCCTTGCGGGAGGGTTGAATGAGCAGTTCTTC. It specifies CASSLAGGLNEQFF.

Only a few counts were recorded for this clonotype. The CDR3 nucleotides read TGTGCCAGCAGTTTATTCGGGTCGGGCGTGAACACTGAAGCTTTCTTT. This translates into CASSLFGSGVNTEAFF. This sequence joins TRBV27 and TRBJ1-1; D is ambiguous. The CDR3 is made up of 16 amino acids. Germline CDR1 and CDR2: MNHEY and SMNVEV (reference sequence). The V end lost 1 base, the J end lost 0 bases, and 12 bases lay between the germline ends.

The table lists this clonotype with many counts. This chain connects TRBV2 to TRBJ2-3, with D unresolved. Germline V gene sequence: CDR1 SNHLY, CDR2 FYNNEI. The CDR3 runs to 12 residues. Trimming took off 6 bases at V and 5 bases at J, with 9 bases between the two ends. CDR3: CASRRAGDTQYF. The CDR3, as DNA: TGTGCCAGCAGACGGGCCGGAGATACGCAGTATTTT.

CDR3 DNA sequence: TGCGCCAGCAGCCAAGATCAGTGGACTAGCGGCACCGGGGAGCTGTTTTTT. The encoded protein is CASSQDQWTSGTGELFF. The chain joins TRBV4-1 to TRBJ2-2; 10 bases fit TRBD2. V lost 0 bases, J lost 4 bases, and 5 bases stayed unmatched. CDR3 length: 17 amino acids. Germline loops: CDR1 MGHRA, CDR2 YSYEKL.

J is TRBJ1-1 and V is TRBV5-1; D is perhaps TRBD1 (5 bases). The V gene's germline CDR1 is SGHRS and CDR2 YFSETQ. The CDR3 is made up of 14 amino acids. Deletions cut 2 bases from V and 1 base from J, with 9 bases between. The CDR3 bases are TGCGCCAGCAGCTTTGGGGGACCGAACACTGAAGCTTTCTTT. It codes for CASSFGGPNTEAFF.

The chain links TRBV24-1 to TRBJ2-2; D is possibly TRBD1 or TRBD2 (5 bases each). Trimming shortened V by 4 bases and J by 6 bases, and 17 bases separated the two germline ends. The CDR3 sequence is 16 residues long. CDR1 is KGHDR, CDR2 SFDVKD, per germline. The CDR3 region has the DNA TGTGCCACCAGTGACTACCGGGACCTCCCACCCGGGGAGCTGTTTTTT. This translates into CATSDYRDLPPGELFF.

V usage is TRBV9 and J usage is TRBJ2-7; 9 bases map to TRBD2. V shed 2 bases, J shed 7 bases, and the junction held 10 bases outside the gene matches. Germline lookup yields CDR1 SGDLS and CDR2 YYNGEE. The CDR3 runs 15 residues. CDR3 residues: CASSVRSGSRTEQYF. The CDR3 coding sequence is TGTGCCAGCAGCGTCCGTAGCGGGAGCCGTACGGAGCAGTACTTC.

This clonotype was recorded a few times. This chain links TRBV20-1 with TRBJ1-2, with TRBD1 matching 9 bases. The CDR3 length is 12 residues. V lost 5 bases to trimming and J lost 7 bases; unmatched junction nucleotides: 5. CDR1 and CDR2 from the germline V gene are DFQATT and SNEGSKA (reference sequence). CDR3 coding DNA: TGCAGTGCTCAACAGGGGGCGGCTGGCTACACCTTC. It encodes CSAQQGAAGYTF.